Listed here are 16 T cell receptor beta chains from one sample, sequenced in a study of blood T cell repertoires in COVID-19. Only in-frame clones appear in the TCRdb table, and some are missing; sequencing was by immunoSEQ multiplex PCR. The data contain 130,000 or so clones, approximately 80% of them seen just once; the ten biggest clones take up roughly 20%. The source material was peripheral blood. The receptor source for this set is a man of 80 years or more with acute or convalescent COVID-19.

The gene calls are TRBV3-1 (or the pseudogene TRBV3-2) and TRBJ2-2; D gene ambiguous. Germline values: CDR1 LGHDT, CDR2 YNNKEL (reference sequence). The CDR3 consists of 11 residues. V was shortened by 5 bases and J by 5 bases, with 3 bases between the two germline ends. CDR3: CASSTTGELFF. The DNA for the CDR3 is TGTGCCAGCAGCACAACCGGGGAGCTGTTTTTT.

V gene TRBV5-1 combines with J gene TRBJ2-5, with TRBD1 identical over 9 bases. Trimming removed 5 bases from V and 5 bases from J; junction bases left unmatched: 13. CDR1 is SGHRS and CDR2 is YFSETQ in the germline V gene. This CDR3 is 16 amino acids long. CDR3 region: CASSPTTGGMRETQYF. In DNA, the CDR3 is TGCGCCAGCAGTCCCACGACAGGGGGTATGAGGGAGACCCAGTACTTC.

V gene TRBV2 combines with J gene TRBJ1-2, with D maybe TRBD1 (5 bases). Germline-derived CDR1 and CDR2 are SNHLY and FYNNEI. CDR3 size: 15 residues. V gave up 6 bases and J gave up 1 base, with 15 bases separating them. The CDR3 DNA follows: TGTGCCAGCAGACCCGACAGACGACTTAACTATGGCTACACCTTC. Protein sequence: CASRPDRRLNYGYTF.

The chain employs TRBV7-9 and TRBJ2-2; D possibly corresponds to TRBD1 (6 bases). CDR1 is SEHNR and CDR2 is FQNEAQ in the germline V gene (reference sequence). The CDR3 runs 15 residues. Trimming pared 2 bases from V and 8 bases from J, leaving 15 bases between. CDR3 coding DNA: TGTGCCAGCAGCTTAAGGGACACCGGAGAGGGGGAGCTGTTTTTT. Translated: CASSLRDTGEGELFF. Filled out from reference TRBV7-9 and TRBJ2-2, the complete variable domain reads DTGVSQNPRHKITKRGQNVTFRCDPISEHNRLYWYRQTLGQGPEFLTYFQNEAQLEKSRLLSDRFSAERPKGSFSTLEIQRTEQGDSAMYLCASSLRDTGEGELFFGEGSRLTVL.

V gene TRBV6-5 combines with J gene TRBJ2-1; 8 nucleotides agree with TRBD2. CDR3 length: 12 amino acids. V shed 4 bases, J shed 13 bases, and the junction held 6 bases outside the gene matches. Germline V gene lookup returns CDR1 MNHEY and CDR2 SVGAGI. The CDR3 reads CASSSPGLVQFF. CDR3 in DNA: TGTGCCAGCAGTTCTCCGGGACTAGTTCAGTTCTTC.

This clone showed up just once. This CDR3 is CAISDSGTGNGGQYF. CDR3 DNA: TGTGCCATCAGTGATTCCGGGACCGGGAACGGGGGGCAGTACTTC. J is TRBJ2-7 and V is TRBV10-3; tentative D call: TRBD2 (6 bases). This CDR3 is built from 15 residues. V gave up 3 bases and J gave up 9 bases, with 21 bases separating them. Germline V gene sequence: CDR1 ENHRY, CDR2 SYGVKD.

The table lists this clone with a few counts. This chain uses TRBV7-3 with TRBJ2-3; D may be TRBD2 (6 bases). V lost 5 bases, J lost 9 bases, and 15 bases lay in between. This CDR3 is built from 13 residues. The V gene's germline CDR1 is SGHTA and CDR2 FQGTGA. CDR3 residues: CASSRDWRGTQYF. The CDR3 DNA reads TGTGCCAGCAGCCGCGACTGGAGGGGAACGCAGTATTTT. The full variable domain, in which reference TRBV7-3 and TRBJ2-3 provide the parts outside the CDR3, is GAGVSQTPSNKVTEKGKYVELRCDPISGHTALYWYRQSLGQGPEFLIYFQGTGAADDSGLPNDRFFAVRPEGSVSTLKIQRTERGDSAVYLCASSRDWRGTQYFGPGTRLTVL.

The rearrangement links TRBV6-5 to TRBJ1-1, with D uncertain. The CDR3 loop spans 11 amino acids. From germline, CDR1 is MNHEY and CDR2 SVGAGI. Trimming removed 8 bases at V and 1 base at J, with 5 bases between. CDR3 nucleotides: TGTGCCAGCCTCGGGAACACTGAAGCTTTCTTT. Protein sequence: CASLGNTEAFF.

The J gene is TRBJ1-2, the V gene TRBV7-2; 7 bases match TRBD1. Germline V gene sequence: CDR1 SGHTA, CDR2 FQGNSA. The CDR3 sequence is 16 residues long. Trimming cost V 1 base and J 2 bases; bases outside gene matches: 7. For the CDR3, the DNA is TGTGCCAGCAGCTTAGGTTTCGGGACAGACAACTATGGCTACACCTTC. As protein: CASSLGFGTDNYGYTF.

This chain connects TRBV4-2 to TRBJ2-1, with 7 positions matching TRBD2. Trimming removed 0 bases from V and 1 base from J; junction bases left unmatched: 3. This CDR3 is 16 amino acids long. The germline CDR1 and CDR2 sequences are LGHNA and YNFKEQ. The CDR3 sequence is CASSQEKGGSYNEQFF. The CDR3 coding sequence is TGTGCCAGCAGCCAAGAAAAGGGAGGGTCCTACAATGAGCAGTTCTTC.

The gene calls are TRBV28 and TRBJ2-2, with a possible D match to TRBD1 (6 bases). Germline V gene data show CDR1 as MDHEN and CDR2 as SYDVKM. V was clipped by 2 bases and J by 2 bases, with 12 bases between them. This CDR3 has 16 amino acids. This CDR3 is CASSLGGAPNTGELFF. In DNA form, the CDR3 reads TGTGCCAGCAGTTTAGGGGGCGCGCCAAACACCGGGGAGCTGTTTTTT.

The chain joins TRBV2 to TRBJ2-1; no definite D call. V dropped 4 bases and J dropped 10 bases, with 14 bases sitting between them. The CDR3 sequence is 13 residues long. The germline V gene has CDR1 SNHLY and CDR2 FYNNEI. CDR3 sequence reads: CASSGENPKEQFF. The DNA of the CDR3 is TGTGCCAGCAGTGGTGAGAACCCCAAGGAGCAGTTCTTC.

The chain employs TRBV5-4 and TRBJ1-2; 8 nucleotides match TRBD1. This CDR3 is built from 13 residues. V gave up 3 bases and J gave up 8 bases; unmatched junction bases: 6. Germline CDR1 reads SGHNT; CDR2 reads YYREEE (reference sequence). The CDR3 sequence: CASSSGQAWGYTF. CDR3 nucleotides: TGTGCCAGCAGCTCGGGACAGGCCTGGGGCTACACCTTC.

The chain uses TRBV7-2 and TRBJ2-5, with D possibly being TRBD2 (7 bases). The germline CDR1 and CDR2 sequences are SGHTA and FQGNSA. The V end lost 5 bases, the J end lost 5 bases, and 18 bases lay between the germline ends. The CDR3 extends over 15 amino acids. The CDR3 here is CASSQIQKGGETQYF. The CDR3 region has the DNA TGTGCCAGCAGCCAAATCCAAAAGGGGGGGGAGACCCAGTACTTC.

This CDR3 reads CARTPPGEQPQHF. CDR3 bases: TGCGCCAGGACCCCCCCCGGGGAACAGCCCCAGCATTTT. The chain combines TRBV10-1 with TRBJ1-5; D is ambiguous. CDR1 and CDR2 from the germline V gene are WNHNN and SYGVQD (reference sequence). V was pared by 9 bases and J by 7 bases, with 16 bases between. The CDR3 totals 13 residues.

CDR3 protein: CASTRSGLNYNEQFF. CDR3 nucleotides: TGTGCCAGCACTCGTTCGGGACTCAACTACAATGAGCAGTTCTTC. The V gene is TRBV27, the J gene TRBJ2-1; D might be TRBD2 (6 bases). Per germline, CDR1 MNHEY and CDR2 SMNVEV (reference sequence). The CDR3 has 15 amino acids. Trimming left V 7 bases short and J 3 bases short, with 16 bases between.